This T cell receptor (beta chain) was found in a study of shared clonotypes between healthy human individuals. Using immunoSEQ multiplex PCR, the repertoire was profiled, and TCRdb retains in-frame clones only, with some absent. Of more than 600,000 clones in the sample, under 95% were seen once. Positively selected for CCR7, the CD45RO-negative cells used as naive CD8 cells excluded terminally differentiated effector memory CD45RA+ cells. Germline CDR1 is SGHDN and CDR2 is FVKESK. This CDR3 has 13 residues. V shed 8 bases and J shed 2 bases, with 11 bases lying between them. Sequencing was performed on naive CD8+ T cells sorted from blood. The V gene is TRBV14, the J gene TRBJ2-3; tentative D call: TRBD2 (6 bases). The TCR was taken from a man aged 25 to 45 in good health. The chain's CDR3 is CASREPNTDTQYF. In DNA form, the CDR3 reads TGTGCCAGCCGGGAGCCGAACACAGATACGCAGTATTTT.